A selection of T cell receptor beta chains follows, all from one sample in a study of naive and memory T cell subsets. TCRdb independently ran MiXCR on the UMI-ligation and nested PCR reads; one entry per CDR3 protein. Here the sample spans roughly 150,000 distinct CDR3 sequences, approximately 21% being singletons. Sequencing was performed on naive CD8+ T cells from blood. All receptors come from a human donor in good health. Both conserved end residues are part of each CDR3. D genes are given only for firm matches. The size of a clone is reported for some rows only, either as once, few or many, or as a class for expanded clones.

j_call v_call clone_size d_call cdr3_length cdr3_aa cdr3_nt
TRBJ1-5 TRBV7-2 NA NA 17 CASSLVVTEYSNQPQHF TGTGCCAGCAGCTTAGTTGTCACAGAGTATAGCAATCAGCCCCAGCATTTT
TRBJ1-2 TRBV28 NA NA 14 CASSLWAGASGYTF TGTGCCAGCAGTTTATGGGCGGGGGCGAGCGGCTACACCTTC
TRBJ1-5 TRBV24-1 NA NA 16 CATSVAGFNQWKPQHF TGTGCCACCAGTGTGGCAGGGTTCAATCAATGGAAACCCCAGCATTTT
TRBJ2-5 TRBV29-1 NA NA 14 CSVEETGFQETQYF TGCAGCGTTGAAGAGACAGGCTTCCAAGAGACCCAGTACTTC
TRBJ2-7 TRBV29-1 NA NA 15 CSVEESSGLTYEQYF TGCAGCGTTGAAGAATCGAGCGGTCTAACCTACGAGCAGTACTTC
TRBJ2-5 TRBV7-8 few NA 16 CASSLRVFGKQETQYF TGTGCCAGCAGCTTACGCGTTTTTGGGAAACAAGAGACCCAGTACTTC
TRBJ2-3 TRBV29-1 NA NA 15 CSVDHSGAHTDTQYF TGCAGCGTAGATCACTCCGGGGCACACACAGATACGCAGTATTTT
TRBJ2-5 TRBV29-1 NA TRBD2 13 CSVDGLAGETQYF TGCAGCGTTGACGGACTAGCGGGAGAGACCCAGTACTTC
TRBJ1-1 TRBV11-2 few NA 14 CASSLETGRDEAFF TGTGCCAGCAGCTTAGAAACGGGCAGGGATGAAGCTTTCTTT
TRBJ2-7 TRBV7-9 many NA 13 CASSSDRSYEQYF TGTGCCAGCAGCTCGGACCGGTCCTACGAGCAGTACTTC
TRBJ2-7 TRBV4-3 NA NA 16 CASSQGYRESWDEQYF TGCGCCAGCAGCCAGGGCTACAGGGAGAGTTGGGACGAGCAGTACTTC
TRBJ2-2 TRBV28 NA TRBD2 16 CASSFRAGGDTGELFF TGTGCCAGCAGTTTTCGGGCGGGAGGAGACACCGGGGAGCTGTTTTTT
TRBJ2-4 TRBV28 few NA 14 CASRAQGSKNIQYF TGTGCCAGCAGGGCCCAGGGAAGTAAAAACATTCAGTACTTC
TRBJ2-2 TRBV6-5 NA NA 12 CASGWDSGELFF TGTGCCAGCGGGTGGGATTCCGGGGAGCTGTTTTTT
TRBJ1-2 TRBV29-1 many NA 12 CSVEGGAGGYTF TGCAGCGTTGAAGGTGGGGCGGGTGGCTACACCTTC
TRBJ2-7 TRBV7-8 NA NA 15 CASSLGNIWPYEQYF TGTGCCAGCAGCTTAGGGAACATCTGGCCCTACGAGCAGTACTTC
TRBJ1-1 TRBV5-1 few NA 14 CASSIGTGRTEAFF TGCGCCAGCAGCATAGGGACCGGGCGGACTGAAGCTTTCTTT
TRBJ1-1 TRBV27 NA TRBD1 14 CASSLQGAWPEAFF TGTGCCAGCAGTTTACAGGGGGCATGGCCTGAAGCTTTCTTT
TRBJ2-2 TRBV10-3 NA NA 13 CAISEVGVGELFF TGTGCCATCAGTGAAGTTGGAGTCGGGGAGCTGTTTTTT
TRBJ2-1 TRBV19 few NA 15 CASSIVPGDYNEQFF TGTGCCAGTAGTATAGTCCCGGGAGACTACAATGAGCAGTTCTTC
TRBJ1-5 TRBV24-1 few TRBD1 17 CATSDQSGTADNQPQHF TGTGCCACCAGTGACCAGTCCGGGACAGCGGATAATCAGCCCCAGCATTTT
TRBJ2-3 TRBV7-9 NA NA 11 CASSWSDTQYF TGTGCCAGCAGCTGGTCAGATACGCAGTATTTT
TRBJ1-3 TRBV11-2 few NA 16 CASSLDGRFSGNTIYF TGTGCCAGCAGCTTAGATGGTCGTTTCTCTGGAAACACCATATATTTT
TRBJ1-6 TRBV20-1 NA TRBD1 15 CSARDFGDRNSPLHF TGCAGTGCTAGAGATTTCGGGGACAGAAATTCACCCCTCCACTTT
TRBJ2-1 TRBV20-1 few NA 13 CSARSTPGDEQFF TGCAGTGCTAGAAGCACCCCGGGGGATGAGCAGTTCTTC
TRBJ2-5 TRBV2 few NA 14 CASRFIADQETQYF TGTGCCAGCAGATTCATAGCGGACCAAGAGACCCAGTACTTC
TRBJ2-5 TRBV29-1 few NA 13 CSVVYRTKETQYF TGCAGCGTTGTTTACAGGACCAAAGAGACCCAGTACTTC
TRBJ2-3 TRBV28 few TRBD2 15 CASSLFGREADTQYF TGTGCCAGCAGTTTATTCGGGAGGGAGGCTGATACGCAGTATTTT
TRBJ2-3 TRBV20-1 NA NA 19 CSAKPARRGNLLRTDTQYF TGCAGTGCTAAACCGGCCCGTCGAGGGAATCTGTTACGCACAGATACGCAGTATTTT
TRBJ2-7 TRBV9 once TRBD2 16 CASSPRLAPSSYEQYF TGTGCCAGCAGCCCCAGACTAGCTCCCAGCTCCTACGAGCAGTACTTC